These 2 T cell receptor beta chains came from one sample sequenced in a study of cytotoxic CD8 clonotypes in ibrutinib-treated CLL. Measured with immunoSEQ multiplex PCR; TCRdb has only the in-frame clones, and not every one. The profile covers roughly 200,000 clones, with around 72% appearing a single time and roughly 12% taken by the ten largest. The sequencing here drew on PBMCs, taken after 24 months of ibrutinib treatment. Source of these receptors: a human donor with chronic lymphocytic leukemia.

This chain joins TRBV5-4 and TRBJ2-1; 9 bases agree with TRBD2. Germline V gene lookup returns CDR1 SGHNT and CDR2 YYREEE (reference sequence). The junction had 7 bases not matched to a gene; V was cut back by 0 bases and J by 9 bases. The CDR3 is 15 amino acids. CDR3 nucleotides: TGTGCCAGCAGCTTGGAGGCTAGCGGGATCTTTGAGCAGTTCTTC. Encoded protein: CASSLEASGIFEQFF.

The rearrangement joins TRBV5-8 to TRBJ1-5; 9 bases map to TRBD1. Germline V gene lookup returns CDR1 SGHTS and CDR2 YDEGEE. V was clipped by 4 bases and J by 0 bases; unmatched bases: 5. CDR3 length: 16 residues. CDR3 nucleotide sequence: TGTGCCAGCAGCAACGGGACAGGGTATAGCAATCAGCCCCAGCATTTT. The encoded protein is CASSNGTGYSNQPQHF.